This TCR beta chain was found in a study of OX40 agonist ivuxolimab in advanced cancers. Across the whole study: Participants, around 80% male, averaged roughly 60 years of age, ranging from about 23 to 90. Of the participants, more than 35% had some prior anti-PD-1, anti-PD-L1 or anti-CTLA-4 therapy, which was allowed.

The data were produced by immunoSEQ multiplex PCR, yet TCRdb's version contains in-frame clones alone and is incomplete. Here the sample spans about 38,000 clones, roughly 80% being singletons. Concerning this clone: The antigen remains unidentified. One end of the junction varies from germline; a read error may be responsible.

This CDR3 contains 12 residues. The germline gives CDR1 SGHNT, CDR2 YYREEE (reference sequence). Study-wide findings and caveats: In general, CD8+ T cells held more expanded clones than CD4+ did, on average. Clonal expansion by week 6 occurred in CD4+ and CD8+ blood T cells (at 0.1 to 3.0 mg/kg).

The rearrangement uses TRBV5-4 and TRBJ1-2; no firm D call. The sample in question was CD4+ or CD8+ T cells sorted from blood, obtained in a trial of the OX40 agonist ivuxolimab. The receptor comes from an adult with an advanced solid tumor such as melanoma, head and neck, liver or kidney cancer. The CDR3 is CASSQGNYGYTF. In DNA, the CDR3 is TGCGCCAGCAGCCAAGGGAACTATGGCTACACCTTC. The variable domain in full, with the rest retrieved from reference TRBV5-4 and TRBJ1-2, is ETGVTQSPTHLIKTRGQQVTLRCSSQSGHNTVSWYQQALGQGPQFIFQYYREEENGRGNFPPRFSGLQFPNYSSELNVNALELDDSALYLCASSQGNYGYTFGSGTRLTVV.